A single sample is the source of the 21 T cell receptor beta chains below, sequenced in a study of cytomegalovirus exposure and HLA in healthy donors (TCRdb year 2017). Library preparation used the immunoSEQ multiplex PCR assay. A mixture of 60 forward primers for TCR Vbeta segments and 13 reverse primers for TCR Jbeta segments was used in the multiplex PCR. TCRdb re-hosts the immuneACCESS table, in-frame sequences only. Its copies lack some clones; in the studies checked, an unresolved V gene accounts for under half of them, and the cause for the rest is not known. A total of under 150,000 clones appear in this sample, 70% to 80% of them only once. The ten biggest clones cover roughly 10% of the sample. The specimen sequenced was PBMCs. The receptors shown here come from a woman aged 50 to 60 in good health and CMV-seropositive.

This clone was seen only once. The chain has TRBV9 and TRBJ1-1; D possibly corresponds to TRBD1 (5 bases). Germline loops: CDR1 SGDLS, CDR2 YYNGEE. V was shortened by 0 bases and J by 4 bases, with 10 bases between the two germline ends. The CDR3 runs 14 residues. The CDR3 region has the DNA TGTGCCAGCAGCGTAGGGGGCCTGGGCACTGAAGCTTTCTTT. Translating it yields CASSVGGLGTEAFF.

V usage is TRBV19 and J usage is TRBJ1-1, with D perhaps TRBD1 (6 bases). This CDR3 is 16 amino acids long. Germline V gene sequence: CDR1 LNHDA, CDR2 SQIVND (reference sequence). V was clipped by 6 bases and J by 2 bases, with 19 bases between them. The CDR3 DNA reads as TGTGCCAGTAGCCCGGGGGGGGGCCGAGGAAACACTGAAGCTTTCTTT. This translates into CASSPGGGRGNTEAFF.

The rearrangement links TRBV2 to TRBJ2-7, with a tentative D call TRBD1 (5 bases). Per germline, CDR1 SNHLY and CDR2 FYNNEI. CDR3 length: 14 residues. V lost 7 bases and J lost 2, with 15 bases in between. The CDR3 DNA reads as TGTGCCAGCAAGGAACTCAGGGCCACCTACGAGCAGTACTTC. This sequence encodes CASKELRATYEQYF.

The J gene is TRBJ2-7, the V gene TRBV5-1; no clear D. The V and J ends lost 7 bases and 1 base respectively, with 6 bases between them. The CDR3 runs to 11 residues. The V gene's germline CDR1 is SGHRS and CDR2 YFSETQ. Here the CDR3 reads CASSGSYEQYF. The CDR3 DNA reads as TGCGCCAGCTCAGGATCCTACGAGCAGTACTTC.

In its sample, this clone was seen once. V is TRBV30 and J is TRBJ2-7; 8 bases line up with TRBD1. CDR3 length: 14 residues. V dropped 3 bases and J dropped 0; count of bases not matched to a gene: 4. Looked up from germline, CDR1 is GTSNPN and CDR2 is SVGIG (reference sequence). The CDR3 is CAWSRDRTSYEQYF. The DNA for the CDR3 is TGTGCCTGGAGCCGGGACAGGACCTCCTACGAGCAGTACTTC.

J is TRBJ1-2 and V is TRBV2; 7 positions match TRBD1. The trim removed 7 bases at V and 2 bases at J, leaving 7 bases unmatched. The CDR3 sequence is 14 residues long. Germline V lookup: CDR1 SNHLY, CDR2 FYNNEI. The CDR3 sequence: CASTPQGLNYGYTF. The CDR3 nucleotides read TGTGCCAGCACCCCACAGGGGCTGAACTATGGCTACACCTTC.

A remark on this clone: Other DNA sequences from this sample encode an identical CDR3 as well. The V gene is TRBV28, the J gene TRBJ1-6; D not resolved. The CDR3 extends over 12 amino acids. Per the germline V gene, CDR1 is MDHEN and CDR2 is SYDVKM. V was clipped by 6 bases and J by 4 bases, with 4 bases between them. The CDR3 is CASSLYNSPLHF. The CDR3 DNA reads as TGTGCCAGCAGCCTGTATAATTCACCCCTCCACTTT.

The V and J genes are TRBV19 and TRBJ1-5, with no clear D. Between the trimmed V and J ends, which lost 1 base and 6 bases, there was a span of 13 bases. Germline V gives CDR1 LNHDA, CDR2 SQIVND (reference sequence). The CDR3 loop spans 15 amino acids. The CDR3 DNA reads as TGTGCCAGTAGTATAGTGATCCGCGGAATTCAGCCCCAGCATTTT. This translates into CASSIVIRGIQPQHF.

V usage is TRBV7-9 and J usage is TRBJ2-7, with TRBD2 identical over 13 bases. CDR3 length equals 16 residues. In germline, CDR1 is SEHNR, CDR2 FQNEAQ (reference sequence). Germline trimming cut 3 bases from V and 6 bases from J; bases unmatched to any gene: 8. The CDR3 here is CASSLELAGGDSEQYF. CDR3 nucleotides: TGTGCCAGCAGCTTGGAACTAGCGGGGGGGGATAGCGAGCAGTACTTC.

This rearrangement joins TRBV2 to TRBJ2-1, with 10 bases matching TRBD2. Germline CDR1 and CDR2: SNHLY and FYNNEI. CDR3 size: 16 residues. V lost 5 bases to trimming and J lost 8 bases; unmatched junction nucleotides: 12. The CDR3 region has the DNA TGTGCCAGCAGTCCTTTAGCGGGGGGAGCTGGGGATGAGCAGTTCTTC. It specifies CASSPLAGGAGDEQFF. The whole variable domain, filled in from reference TRBV2 and TRBJ2-1, reads EPEVTQTPSHQVTQMGQEVILRCVPISNHLYFYWYRQILGQKVEFLVSFYNNEISEKSEIFDDQFSVERPDGSNFTLKIRSTKLEDSAMYFCASSPLAGGAGDEQFFGPGTRLTVL.

This chain links TRBV5-1 with TRBJ1-5; TRBD1 matches at 7 bases. Trimming took 5 bases from V and 4 from J; bases not matched to a gene: 6. CDR1 is SGHRS and CDR2 is YFSETQ in the germline V gene. CDR3 length equals 14 residues. This CDR3 is CASSPGTANQPQHF. Here the CDR3 DNA reads TGCGCCAGCAGTCCAGGGACAGCAAATCAGCCCCAGCATTTT.

The chain recombines TRBV7-2 with TRBJ2-2, with 7 bases that match TRBD1. CDR3 size: 16 residues. V was clipped by 2 bases and J by 2 bases; unmatched bases: 5. Germline loops: CDR1 SGHTA, CDR2 FQGNSA. CDR3 loop: CASSLRQGDNTGELFF. CDR3 DNA sequence: TGTGCCAGCAGCTTAAGGCAGGGGGATAACACCGGGGAGCTGTTTTTT.

In DNA, the CDR3 is TGTGCCAGCAGCGTAGACGGCACGACAGGGGCACCCCTCCACTTT. Its translation is CASSVDGTTGAPLHF. The V call is TRBV9, the J call TRBJ1-6; the match to TRBD1 covers 8 bases. The junction had 7 bases not matched to a gene; V was cut back by 0 bases and J by 11 bases. Looked up from germline, CDR1 is SGDLS and CDR2 is YYNGEE. The CDR3 consists of 15 residues.

The chain uses TRBV7-9 and TRBJ2-3, with 11 bases that match TRBD2. From germline, CDR1 is SEHNR and CDR2 FQNEAQ (reference sequence). The junction had 6 bases not matched to a gene; V was cut back by 3 bases and J by 4 bases. This CDR3 spans 16 amino acids. CDR3 nucleotide sequence: TGTGCCAGCAGCTTTCCCACTAGCGGGGGAGCAGATACGCAGTATTTT. Residues: CASSFPTSGGADTQYF.

J is TRBJ1-2 and V is TRBV25-1, with a possible D match to TRBD1 (6 bases). Germline values: CDR1 MGHDK, CDR2 SYGVNS. Between the trimmed V and J ends, which lost 2 bases and 9 bases, there was a span of 13 bases. The CDR3 extends over 13 amino acids. This chain's CDR3 is CASSEGDNGRYTF. DNA of the CDR3: TGTGCCAGCAGTGAAGGGGACAATGGGCGCTACACCTTC.

The V call is TRBV28, the J call TRBJ1-2, with 9 nucleotides matching TRBD1. V was clipped by 4 bases and J by 4 bases; unmatched bases: 4. Germline loops: CDR1 MDHEN, CDR2 SYDVKM. The length of the CDR3 is 14 residues. The CDR3 DNA reads TGTGCCAGCAGTTCCGGACAGGGGCTCTATGGCTACACCTTC. It translates to CASSSGQGLYGYTF.

The chain carries TRBV10-3 and TRBJ2-1, with a weak D call TRBD2 (5 bases). CDR3 size: 13 residues. V lost 3 bases to trimming and J lost 9 bases, with 12 bases between them. In germline, CDR1 is ENHRY, CDR2 SYGVKD. The chain's CDR3 is CAISDTPEGEQFF. DNA of the CDR3: TGTGCCATCAGTGACACGCCCGAGGGTGAGCAGTTCTTC.

The chain recombines TRBV7-3 with TRBJ2-5; TRBD1 is a possible D gene (5 bases). The last part of the DNA fits TRBJ2-7 better; the J call may be wrong. From germline, CDR1 is SGHTA and CDR2 FQGTGA. The CDR3 sequence is 12 residues long. DNA for the CDR3: TGTGCCAGCAGCCAACTGACAGCCGAGCAGTACTTC. Translating gives CASSQLTAEQYF.

V is TRBV6-5 and J is TRBJ1-1; D call uncertain. CDR3 length: 13 amino acids. The germline CDR1 and CDR2 sequences are MNHEY and SVGAGI. V lost 3 bases, J lost 1 base, and 6 bases lay in between. The CDR3 region is CASSYTRNTEAFF. The DNA for the CDR3 is TGTGCCAGCAGTTATACGAGGAACACTGAAGCTTTCTTT.

V and J are TRBV5-1 and TRBJ2-5; no clear D. Looked up from germline, CDR1 is SGHRS and CDR2 is YFSETQ. The V and J ends lost 1 base and 2 bases respectively, with 6 bases between them. The CDR3 is made up of 13 amino acids. Here the CDR3 reads CASSLNPQETQYF. CDR3 bases: TGCGCCAGCAGCTTGAATCCGCAAGAGACCCAGTACTTC.

V is TRBV30 and J is TRBJ2-1, with D unclear. Trimming removed 2 bases at V and 11 bases at J, with 13 bases between. The CDR3 spans 12 residues. CDR1 is GTSNPN, CDR2 SVGIG, per germline (reference sequence). This CDR3 is CAWSPPVAKQFF. The CDR3 nucleotides read TGTGCCTGGAGTCCTCCGGTTGCTAAGCAGTTCTTC.